Listed below are T cell receptor beta chains from one sample, sequenced in a study of blood T cell repertoires in COVID-19. Generated by immunoSEQ multiplex PCR, the TCRdb table keeps only in-frame clones and is missing some. Of 350,000 to 400,000 clones listed, roughly 90% are singletons. Sequenced sample: PBMCs or T cells enriched from blood (not recorded which). These receptors all come from a woman between 25 and 40 years old with acute COVID-19. CDR3s include the opening cysteine and the closing phenylalanine or tryptophan. A D gene is named only where the DNA matches it firmly. The size entry is marked missing in some rows and otherwise reads once, few, many or a size class.

v_gene,d_gene,len,j_gene,abundance,CDR3nt,CDR3aa
TRBV10-3,TRBD1,14,TRBJ2-1,-,TGTGCCATCACCGGGACAGGCCCTTACAATGAGCAGTTCTTC,CAITGTGPYNEQFF
TRBV28,-,15,TRBJ1-1,-,TGTGCCAGCAGTTTTTCCCGGGGCGCGGGGCCTGAAGCTTTCTTT,CASSFSRGAGPEAFF
TRBV6-5,-,13,TRBJ1-5,-,TGTGCCAGCAGTTATGGCACAAATCAGCCCCAGCATTTT,CASSYGTNQPQHF
TRBV27,TRBD1,16,TRBJ2-3,-,TGTGCCAGCACCCTCAGCCTCGGACAGGGCACAGATACGCAGTATTTT,CASTLSLGQGTDTQYF
TRBV7-9,TRBD1,16,TRBJ2-7,-,TGTGCCAGCAGCTCTAGGGACAGCCGACAAACCTACGAGCAGTACTTC,CASSSRDSRQTYEQYF
TRBV6-2/TRBV6-3,-,15,TRBJ1-2,-,TGTGCCAGCAGTTACGCCGGTTTTCCTAACTATGGCTACACCTTC,CASSYAGFPNYGYTF
TRBV3-1/TRBV3-2,-,15,TRBJ1-2,once,TGTGCCAGCAGTAATCGGGTCGACGGAAACTATGGCTACACCTTC,CASSNRVDGNYGYTF
TRBV7-2,-,14,TRBJ1-4,-,TGTGCCAGCAGCTTTTCCGGGGTTGGTGAAAAACTGTTTTTT,CASSFSGVGEKLFF
TRBV7-9,-,14,TRBJ2-7,once,TGTGCCAGCAGCTTAGGGCCAGGGGTCCACGAGCAGTACTTC,CASSLGPGVHEQYF
TRBV5-1,-,13,TRBJ1-3,-,TGCGCCAGCAGCCCCGTCTCTGGAAACACCATATATTTT,CASSPVSGNTIYF
TRBV5-6,TRBD1,16,TRBJ1-2,-,TGTGCCAGCAGCCCCCGCCCGACAGGGTTTCTGTATGGCTACACCTTC,CASSPRPTGFLYGYTF
TRBV28,-,15,TRBJ2-7,-,TGTGCCAGCAGGGAGAGGGTCAGCCGGGACTACGAGCAGTACTTC,CASRERVSRDYEQYF
TRBV5-1,TRBD1,14,TRBJ1-1,-,TGCGCCAGCAGCTCGCAGGGGGGCAACACTGAAGCTTTCTTT,CASSSQGGNTEAFF
TRBV5-1,-,15,TRBJ2-7,-,TGCGCCAGCAGCTTTATTGAGGGGGGGCTGTACGAGCAGTACTTC,CASSFIEGGLYEQYF
TRBV9,-,16,TRBJ1-6,-,TGTGCCAGCAGCCCCGGGGGGGGCTACCCAGATTCACCCCTCCACTTT,CASSPGGGYPDSPLHF
TRBV7-3,-,13,TRBJ2-1,-,TGTGCCAGCAGCGGGGGCCCCGGAAATGAGCAGTTCTTC,CASSGGPGNEQFF
TRBV12-5,TRBD1,15,TRBJ1-5,once,TGTGCTAGTGGTCCGGACAGGCCGAGCAATCAGCCCCAGCATTTT,CASGPDRPSNQPQHF
TRBV11-2,-,18,TRBJ2-3,once,TGTGCCAGCAGCTTAGGCAAGGGAGGCGGGGGCCTTAAAGATACGCAGTATTTT,CASSLGKGGGGLKDTQYF
TRBV4-2,TRBD1,16,TRBJ2-7,-,TGTGCCAGCAGCCACAAAAGCGGGACAGGGCCCAACGAGCAGTACTTC,CASSHKSGTGPNEQYF
TRBV5-1,-,12,TRBJ2-2,-,TGCGCCAGCAGCTTGTACTCCCGGGAGCTGTTTTTT,CASSLYSRELFF
TRBV7-9,-,13,TRBJ1-4,-,TGTGCCAGCAGCTCAACAGTAGGTGGAAAACTGTTTTTT,CASSSTVGGKLFF
TRBV7-9,-,15,TRBJ2-7,-,TGTGCCAGCAGCTTAGACGACAGTCGGGCCTACGAGCAGTACTTC,CASSLDDSRAYEQYF
TRBV5-1,TRBD1,15,TRBJ1-4,-,TGCGCCAGCAGCACATTCGGGACAGGGAATGAAAAACTGTTTTTT,CASSTFGTGNEKLFF
TRBV18,TRBD1,14,TRBJ1-2,-,TGTGCCAGCTCACAGGACAGGGTAGTTTATGGCTACACCTTC,CASSQDRVVYGYTF
TRBV4-3,TRBD1,15,TRBJ1-5,-,TGCGCCAGCAGCCAGACAGGGGGCGACAATCAGCCCCAGCATTTT,CASSQTGGDNQPQHF
TRBV11-1,-,13,TRBJ2-3,-,TGTGCCAGCAGCGCCGGGGGAGTAGATACGCAGTATTTT,CASSAGGVDTQYF
TRBV9,TRBD2,17,TRBJ2-3,-,TGTGCCAGCAGCGTAGGAAGCGGGGGGGCCTATGCAGATACGCAGTATTTT,CASSVGSGGAYADTQYF
TRBV7-2,-,15,TRBJ1-2,-,TGTGCCAGCAGCTCAACACCCAGGGAAAACTATGGCTACACCTTC,CASSSTPRENYGYTF
TRBV30,TRBD1,14,TRBJ2-7,once,TGTGCCTGGAGTGTGGGGACAGGGAGGAACGAGCAGTACTTC,CAWSVGTGRNEQYF
TRBV9,-,14,TRBJ1-3,-,TGTGCCAGCAGGTCTGGGACACAAGGAAACACCATATATTTT,CASRSGTQGNTIYF
TRBV6-2/TRBV6-3,TRBD2,17,TRBJ2-3,once,TGTGCCAGCAGTTACTCGAGGGCGGGGGGCCCCACAGATACGCAGTATTTT,CASSYSRAGGPTDTQYF
TRBV6-5,TRBD1,14,TRBJ2-3,-,TGTGCCAGCAGGACGGGACAGGGAGTAGATACGCAGTATTTT,CASRTGQGVDTQYF
TRBV6-5,TRBD1,14,TRBJ1-5,-,TGTGCCAGCAGTTCTGAGGACAGGGGGCAGCCCCAGCATTTT,CASSSEDRGQPQHF
TRBV20-1,-,17,TRBJ2-1,-,TGCAGTGCTAGTTCTTTTCACGATATGAATACTTACAATGAGCAGTTCTTC,CSASSFHDMNTYNEQFF
TRBV5-1,-,16,TRBJ1-2,-,TGCGCCAGCAGTTCCTCCGGGGGGAAAGCTAACTATGGCTACACCTTC,CASSSSGGKANYGYTF
TRBV5-1,TRBD2,17,TRBJ2-7,-,TGCGCCAGCAGCTTCAGGACTAGCGGGGGTTACAACTACGAGCAGTACTTC,CASSFRTSGGYNYEQYF
TRBV5-1,TRBD1,14,TRBJ2-5,once,TGCGCCAGCAGCGGGGGGACAGGTCAAGAGACCCAGTACTTC,CASSGGTGQETQYF
TRBV7-8,TRBD1,17,TRBJ2-6,-,TGTGCCAGCAGCCTAGGGACAGGGAGCTCTGGGGCCAACGTCCTGACTTTC,CASSLGTGSSGANVLTF
TRBV7-2,TRBD1,15,TRBJ2-1,-,TGTGCCAGCAGGAGAGGGGGCCTCCTCCCGCGGGAGCAGTTCTTC,CASRRGGLLPREQFF
TRBV5-1,TRBD1,15,TRBJ1-1,-,TGCGCCAGCAGCTTGGGACACAGGGGAGTCTCTGAAGCTTTCTTT,CASSLGHRGVSEAFF
TRBV5-1,-,13,TRBJ1-1,-,TGCGCCAGCAGCTTGGACAGGGCCCCTGAAGCTTTCTTT,CASSLDRAPEAFF
TRBV5-8,-,16,TRBJ1-6,few,TGTGCCAGCAGCTATCGGGCAGGGTCCTATAATTCACCCCTCCACTTT,CASSYRAGSYNSPLHF
TRBV19,-,13,TRBJ1-1,few,TGTGCCAGTAGATGGCAGGGTGGCACTGAAGCTTTCTTT,CASRWQGGTEAFF
TRBV18,-,14,TRBJ1-5,-,TGTGCCAGCTCACCAGGGGGCGGCAATCAGCCCCAGCATTTT,CASSPGGGNQPQHF
TRBV6-5,-,15,TRBJ1-2,-,TGTGCCAGCAGCTGGCTGCGGGGGGCTGGCTATGGCTACACCTTC,CASSWLRGAGYGYTF
TRBV2,TRBD2,14,TRBJ2-3,-,TGTGCCAGCAGTGAACTAGCGGGGGAGAATACGCAGTATTTT,CASSELAGENTQYF
TRBV7-6,-,14,TRBJ2-3,once,TGTGCCAGCAGCCAAGGACTTAACACAGATACGCAGTATTTT,CASSQGLNTDTQYF
TRBV4-1,TRBD1,16,TRBJ2-7,-,TGCGCCAGCAGCCAAGAACCCGACAGGGGGTTCTACGAGCAGTACTTC,CASSQEPDRGFYEQYF
TRBV19,-,15,TRBJ1-4,-,TGTGCCAGTAGTATAGTTGGACTCCAGGGGGAAAAACTGTTTTTT,CASSIVGLQGEKLFF
TRBV5-1,-,13,TRBJ1-5,few,TGCGCCAGCAGACCAGGGATGGTGGGACCCCAGCATTTT,CASRPGMVGPQHF
TRBV11-3,-,14,TRBJ2-3,few,TGTGCCAGCAGCTATGGGGGCATGACAGATACGCAGTATTTT,CASSYGGMTDTQYF
TRBV6-5,TRBD2,13,TRBJ2-1,-,TGTGCCAGCAGTCTGGGAGGGGACAATGAGCAGTTCTTC,CASSLGGDNEQFF
TRBV2,TRBD1,15,TRBJ1-1,-,TGTGCCAGCAGTACTCGACAGGGCCTGAACACTGAAGCTTTCTTT,CASSTRQGLNTEAFF
TRBV19,-,17,TRBJ1-1,-,TGTGCCAGTAGTATGCGGGAAGGTGGGAGAGGTAACACTGAAGCTTTCTTT,CASSMREGGRGNTEAFF
TRBV29-1,TRBD1,16,TRBJ2-1,-,TGCAGCGTTGAAGAGCATCCAGGGGGAGACTACAATGAGCAGTTCTTC,CSVEEHPGGDYNEQFF
TRBV3-1/TRBV3-2,-,16,TRBJ2-6,-,TGTGCCAGCAGCCCGCGGAGGGGAGCCGGGGCCAACGTCCTGACTTTC,CASSPRRGAGANVLTF